These T cell receptor beta chains were read from a single sample in a study of beta chain features in type 1 diabetes. Clones were sequenced by immunoSEQ multiplex PCR, and TCRdb holds only the in-frame ones, with some missing. Of about 160,000 clones listed, 6.5% to 8.5% are singletons. Sequenced: central memory CD4+ T cells from blood. Receptors were obtained from a man younger than 35 with type 1 diabetes. Both conserved end residues are part of each CDR3. D genes are given only for firm matches. Where a row states a size, it is once, few, many or the class of an expanded clone; other rows omit it.

TRBJ2-7	TRBV7-2	NA	NA	TGTGCCAGCAGCTCGAGTCAAAACTACGAGCAGTACTTC	CASSSSQNYEQYF
TRBJ2-1	TRBV28	NA	NA	TGTGCCAGTTTAATCCCCGGGTGGAATGAGCAGTTCTTC	CASLIPGWNEQFF
TRBJ1-5	TRBV7-2	NA	TRBD1	TGCGCCAGCAGCCAAGATAGACAGGGCGGACAGCCCCAGCATTTT	CASSQDRQGGQPQHF
TRBJ2-1	TRBV7-9	NA	NA	TGTGCCAGCAGCTTAATGAGCGTGGACTACAATGAGCAGTTCTTC	CASSLMSVDYNEQFF
TRBJ2-3	TRBV9	many	NA	TGTGCCAGCAGCGGTTCGAGCGGGAGCACAGATACGCAGTATTTT	CASSGSSGSTDTQYF
TRBJ1-1	TRBV5-1	NA	TRBD1	TGCGCCAGCAGTCCCGGGACAGGGCCCTCTCGGGAAGCTTTCTTT	CASSPGTGPSREAFF
TRBJ1-5	TRBV6-6	few	NA	TGTGCCAGCAGTTCCTCGGACAGCCCCAATCAGCCCCAGCATTTT	CASSSSDSPNQPQHF
TRBJ2-1	TRBV2	few	TRBD1	TGTGCCAGCAGTGAACAACAGGGGCTCTACAATGAGCAGTTCTTC	CASSEQQGLYNEQFF
TRBJ2-5	TRBV5-1	NA	TRBD2	TGCGCCAGCAGCCCCTGGGGAGCGGGGAAACAAGAGACCCAGTACTTC	CASSPWGAGKQETQYF
TRBJ2-7	TRBV30	few	NA	TGTGCCTGGGGACGGGACGGTGGTACGGGGGTCTTC	CAWGRDGGTGVF
TRBJ2-2	TRBV9	NA	TRBD2	TGTGCCAGCGGTCGGTCTAGCGGTCCTAACACCGGGGAGCTGTTTTTT	CASGRSSGPNTGELFF
TRBJ1-2	TRBV6-5	few	NA	TGTGCCAGCAGCCCCCAGGGATTTGGCTATGGCTACACCTTC	CASSPQGFGYGYTF
TRBJ1-5	TRBV7-2	few	TRBD1	TGTGCCAGCAGCAACGGACAGGGGGATCAGCCCCAGCATTTT	CASSNGQGDQPQHF
TRBJ2-7	TRBV2	few	NA	TGTGCCAGCAGGGTCTTTGGTCCGGGAACGCAGTACTTC	CASRVFGPGTQYF
TRBJ2-5	TRBV2	NA	NA	TGTGCCAGCAGTGATGAGGAGACCCAGTACTTC	CASSDEETQYF
TRBJ2-3	TRBV5-6	few	TRBD2	TGTGCCAGCAGCCGGTGGACTAGCGCCCGCACAGATACGCAGTATTTT	CASSRWTSARTDTQYF
TRBJ2-3	TRBV7-2	few	NA	TGTGCCAGCAGCTTTAATGGCAGCCCAGGAGATACGCAGTATTTT	CASSFNGSPGDTQYF
TRBJ1-5	TRBV28	NA	NA	TGTGCCAGCAAAATGCCAGGGGCACCTGATCAGCCCCAGCATTTT	CASKMPGAPDQPQHF
TRBJ1-6	TRBV19	NA	NA	TGTGCCAGTAGTAGCGACCCCTCAGGCTCACCCCTCCACTTT	CASSSDPSGSPLHF
TRBJ2-5	TRBV28	few	TRBD1	TGTGCCAGCAGTAGCACCGGACAGGGGGCAGGAGAGACCCAGTACTTC	CASSSTGQGAGETQYF
TRBJ1-3	TRBV7-9	many	TRBD1	TGTGCCAGCAGTACAGGGGCTGGAAACACCATATATTTT	CASSTGAGNTIYF
TRBJ2-7	TRBV28	NA	NA	TGTGCCAGCAGTCCCCCTCCCCTCTACGAGCAGTACTTC	CASSPPPLYEQYF
TRBJ2-7	TRBV11-2	few	NA	TGTGCCAGCAGCTTCTTTGCCAGAGGCGACTACGAGCAGTACTTC	CASSFFARGDYEQYF
TRBJ1-1	TRBV5-1	few	NA	TGCGCCAGCAGCTCCAACGTAGAGAACACTGAAGCTTTCTTT	CASSSNVENTEAFF
TRBJ2-2	TRBV28	few	NA	TGTGCCAGCAGTTTCGTTAACACCGGGGAGCTGTTTTTT	CASSFVNTGELFF
TRBJ1-3	TRBV4-3	NA	NA	TGCGCCAGCAGCCAAGAAGGGGGGGCCACCATATATTTT	CASSQEGGATIYF
TRBJ2-7	TRBV5-1	NA	TRBD2	TGCGCCAGCAGCTCGGAGACTAGCGGGGCCGAGCAGTACTTC	CASSSETSGAEQYF
TRBJ1-5	TRBV2	few	NA	TGTGCCAGCAGTGGCGAATCGGGCAATCAGCCCCAGCATTTT	CASSGESGNQPQHF
TRBJ1-2	TRBV30	NA	TRBD1	TGTGCCTGGACAGGGGGCGACTATGGCTACACCTTC	CAWTGGDYGYTF
TRBJ1-5	TRBV7-2	NA	NA	TGTGCCAGCAGCTTAAGCAGGAATCAGCCCCAGCATTTT	CASSLSRNQPQHF
TRBJ2-7	TRBV19	NA	TRBD2	TGTGCCAGTCAAAAAGCGGGAGGTGACTACGAGCAGTACTTC	CASQKAGGDYEQYF
TRBJ2-3	TRBV5-6	NA	NA	TGTGCCAGCAGACCTGACATCGGTACAGATACGCAGTATTTT	CASRPDIGTDTQYF
TRBJ1-1	TRBV15	few	NA	TGTGCCACCAGCAGGAAGCCGAACACTGAAGCTTTCTTT	CATSRKPNTEAFF
TRBJ2-1	TRBV5-1	NA	TRBD1	TGCGCCAGCAGCTTGGAGTATGGGACAGCCTACCAGCAGTTCTTC	CASSLEYGTAYQQFF
TRBJ1-2	TRBV5-1	NA	TRBD1	TGCGCCAGCAGCCTCGGGACAGACGAAGGCTACACCTTC	CASSLGTDEGYTF
TRBJ1-1	TRBV11-2	NA	NA	TGTGCCAGCAGCCCCCAGCCGGGGAACACTGAAGCTTTCTTT	CASSPQPGNTEAFF
TRBJ2-1	TRBV28	few	TRBD2	TGTGCCCTCTCCGGGGGGGGAAATGAGCAGTTCTTC	CALSGGGNEQFF
TRBJ2-7	TRBV5-1	NA	TRBD1	TGCGCCAGCAGCTTGGGCACAGGGGGCGCGGGAGAGCAGTACTTC	CASSLGTGGAGEQYF
TRBJ2-1	TRBV5-4	few	TRBD2	TGTGCCAGCAGCTCGAACCCGGGACTAGACGGCAATGAGCAGTTCTTC	CASSSNPGLDGNEQFF